The present T cell receptor beta chain was sequenced within a study of blood T cell repertoires in COVID-19. As for the study in general: The analysed material was cDNA or gDNA that came from T cells, B-cell-depleted T cells, or PBMCs.

CDR1 and CDR2 (germline): SNHLY, FYNNEI. Trimming took 5 bases from V and 9 from J; bases not matched to a gene: 10. The CDR3 loop spans 15 amino acids. As originally analysed: Nucleated cell counts were estimated from reference gene primer amplification. Clones were read by immunoSEQ multiplex PCR, and TCRdb kept only the in-frame ones, dropping some. V and J calls and clone size are as listed in that table; D and trimming were resolved from the DNA. The sample lists under 200,000 clones; around four fifths were seen once. This chain links TRBV2 with TRBJ1-6; the match to TRBD1 covers 7 bases. The sequence came from a woman aged 60-75 years with acute or convalescent COVID-19. Sequences were obtained from peripheral blood. CDR3 sequence: CASSQSWQGGSPLHF. Here the CDR3 DNA reads TGTGCCAGCAGTCAGTCTTGGCAGGGGGGTTCACCCCTCCACTTT.